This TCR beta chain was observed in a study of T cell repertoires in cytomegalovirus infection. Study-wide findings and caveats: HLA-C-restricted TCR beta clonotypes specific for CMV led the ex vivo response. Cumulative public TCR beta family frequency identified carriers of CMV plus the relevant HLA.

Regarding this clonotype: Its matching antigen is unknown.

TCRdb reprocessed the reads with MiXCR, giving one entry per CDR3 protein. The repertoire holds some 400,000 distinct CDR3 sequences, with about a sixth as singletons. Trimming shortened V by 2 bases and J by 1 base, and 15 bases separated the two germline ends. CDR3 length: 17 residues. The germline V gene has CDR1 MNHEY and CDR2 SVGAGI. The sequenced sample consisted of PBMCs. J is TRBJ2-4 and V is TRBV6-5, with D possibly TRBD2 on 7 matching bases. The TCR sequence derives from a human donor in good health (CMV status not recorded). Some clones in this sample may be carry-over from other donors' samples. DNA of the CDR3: TGTGCCAGCAGTTACGCGGGGGCCTTGGGTGCCAAAAACATTCAGTACTTC. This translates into CASSYAGALGAKNIQYF.